The present TCR beta chain was sequenced within a study of human T cells and chemical hapten exposure. TCRdb itself ran the RACE reads through MiXCR, one entry per CDR3 protein. This table holds 250,000 or so distinct CDR3 sequences, 7% to 10% found once. Germline CDR1 MNHEY, CDR2 SVGEGT. The germline V and J ends were trimmed by 0 bases and 2 bases, with 14 bases remaining between them. The length of the CDR3 is 16 residues. Time point given: pre-sensitization, week 0. Described treatment: therapeutic diphenylcyclopropenone sensitization with weekly scalp DPC. This clonotype was obtained from a middle-aged woman with alopecia areata. Some clones in this sample may be carry-over from other donors' samples. The V and J genes are TRBV6-2 or TRBV6-3 and TRBJ2-7; TRBD1 or TRBD2 may be the D gene (5 bases each). The material sequenced was whole blood, taken in connection with sensitization to the hapten diphenylcyclopropenone (DPC). The CDR3: CASSYSAPTGPYEQYF. The CDR3 DNA sequence: TGTGCCAGCAGTTACTCGGCCCCTACGGGACCCTACGAGCAGTACTTC.